Following are 27 T cell receptor beta chains from one sample sequenced in a study of T-cell reconstitution after alpha-beta-depleted transplantation in children. For TCRbeta, the library was prepared with unique molecular identifiers. TCRdb reprocessed the PCR reads via MiXCR and lists one record per CDR3 protein. This sample yields 200,000 to 300,000 distinct CDR3 sequences, of which around 12% are seen a single time; approximately 2.9% belongs to the top ten. The sample consisted of PBMCs from the stem cell graft donor, taken from the stem cell graft. Receptors were obtained from a human donor who donated a stem cell graft to a child with acute lymphoblastic leukemia.

This chain uses TRBV6-2 or TRBV6-3 with TRBJ2-7; weak D call: TRBD2 (6 bases). Germline V gives CDR1 MNHEY, CDR2 SVGEGT. The CDR3 contains 16 residues. Trimming took off 3 bases at V and 2 bases at J, with 17 bases between the two ends. The CDR3 loop is CASSYPRDSKTYEQYF. Here the CDR3 DNA reads TGTGCCAGCAGTTATCCCCGGGACTCTAAAACCTACGAGCAGTACTTC.

This clonotype occurred many times. The chain links TRBV12-3 or TRBV12-4 to TRBJ2-1, with TRBD2 matching over 8 bases. This CDR3 has 15 amino acids. V shed 2 bases and J 3 bases; nucleotides not matched to a gene: 3. CDR3 in DNA: TGTGCCAGCAGTTTAACTAGCGGAGTCTACAATGAGCAGTTCTTC. As protein: CASSLTSGVYNEQFF.

The rearrangement links TRBV5-4 to TRBJ2-5; TRBD1 agrees at 8 bases. V was clipped by 4 bases and J by 6 bases; unmatched bases: 5. This CDR3 comprises 13 residues. Germline CDR1 is SGHNT and CDR2 is YYREEE (reference sequence). In DNA, the CDR3 is TGTGCCAGCAGCAAGACAGGGGAGCAGACCCAGTACTTC. It codes for CASSKTGEQTQYF.

The CDR3 reads CASRTSGTGRPSYGYTF. CDR3 nucleotide sequence: TGTGCCAGTAGGACGTCCGGGACAGGACGTCCTAGCTATGGCTACACCTTC. The V and J genes are TRBV19 and TRBJ1-2; 8 bases agree with TRBD1. The CDR3 is 17 amino acids. Trimming took 6 bases from V and 4 from J; bases not matched to a gene: 16. Per germline, CDR1 LNHDA and CDR2 SQIVND (reference sequence).

This clonotype was detected ten times or more. The V and J genes are TRBV5-1 and TRBJ1-3; possible D gene TRBD1, 6 bases. Germline V gives CDR1 SGHRS, CDR2 YFSETQ. CDR3 length: 15 residues. V lost 4 bases, J lost 4 bases, and 15 bases lay in between. CDR3 sequence reads: CASSAGHPRGNTIYF. In DNA form, the CDR3 reads TGCGCCAGCAGCGCGGGACATCCCAGGGGAAACACCATATATTTT.

Ten or more counts support this clonotype. This chain joins TRBV20-1 and TRBJ1-1; D not resolved. Germline-derived CDR1 and CDR2 are DFQATT and SNEGSKA (reference sequence). V lost 5 bases to trimming and J lost 3 bases, with 7 bases between them. CDR3 length equals 11 residues. The CDR3 region is CSAWGYTEAFF. The CDR3 coding sequence is TGCAGTGCTTGGGGATACACTGAAGCTTTCTTT.

The table lists this clonotype with a few counts. The genes are TRBV19 and TRBJ2-1; 11 bases agree with TRBD2. The CDR3 totals 16 residues. Losses at the gene ends were 7 bases for V and 4 bases for J; bases not matched to a gene: 9. Germline CDR1 and CDR2: LNHDA and SQIVND (reference sequence). The CDR3 bases are TGTGCCAGTACCCCTACTAGCGGGGGCTATTACAATGAGCAGTTCTTC. As protein: CASTPTSGGYYNEQFF. The entire variable domain, with the rest obtained from reference TRBV19 and TRBJ2-1, is as follows: DGGITQSPKYLFRKEGQNVTLSCEQNLNHDAMYWYRQDPGQGLRLIYYSQIVNDFQKGDIAEGYSVSREKKESFPLTVTSAQKNPTAFYLCASTPTSGGYYNEQFFGPGTRLTVL.

The chain uses TRBV20-1 and TRBJ2-5; 8 nucleotides align to TRBD2. The germline V gene has CDR1 DFQATT and CDR2 SNEGSKA (reference sequence). The CDR3 is 16 residues long. V lost 0 bases and J lost 0; bases outside the gene matches: 6. CDR3 region: CSARDAGGGYQETQYF. Written as DNA, the CDR3 is TGCAGTGCTAGAGATGCGGGCGGGGGGTACCAAGAGACCCAGTACTTC.

This clonotype was picked up many times. The V gene is TRBV19, the J gene TRBJ1-5, with TRBD1 matching 9 bases. The CDR3 loop spans 14 amino acids. The germline V gene encodes CDR1 LNHDA and CDR2 SQIVND (reference sequence). V lost 7 bases and J lost 4; bases outside the gene matches: 5. CDR3: CASIAGQGNQPQHF. Here the CDR3 DNA reads TGTGCCAGTATCGCGGGACAGGGAAATCAGCCCCAGCATTTT.

The J gene is TRBJ2-2, the V gene TRBV4-3; 13 positions agree with TRBD2. Trimming removed 4 bases from V and 3 bases from J; junction bases left unmatched: 5. This CDR3 region has 17 residues. From germline, CDR1 is LGHNA and CDR2 YSLEER. The DNA for the CDR3 is TGCGCCAGCAGCCTAAGGGGACTAGCGGGACACACCGGGGAGCTGTTTTTT. It codes for CASSLRGLAGHTGELFF.

This clonotype has just a few counts. The chain carries TRBV27 and TRBJ2-7, with 12 bases identical to TRBD2. Germline V gene data show CDR1 as MNHEY and CDR2 as SMNVEV (reference sequence). The V and J ends lost 3 bases and 2 bases, in that order; junction bases with no gene match: 17. This CDR3 has 20 residues. The CDR3 protein is CASSFSLMTLTSGRAYEQYF. Here the CDR3 DNA reads TGTGCCAGCAGTTTCTCACTCATGACCTTGACTAGCGGGAGAGCCTACGAGCAGTACTTC.

This clonotype was observed at least ten times. The chain couples TRBV29-1 to TRBJ2-7; D is possibly TRBD2 (6 bases). Germline V gives CDR1 SQVTM, CDR2 ANQGSEA. V was shortened by 4 bases and J by 3 bases, with 13 bases between the two germline ends. The CDR3 sequence is 13 residues long. CDR3 in DNA: TGCAGCGTTGGCCCGGGACTTTACTACGAGCAGTACTTC. Residues: CSVGPGLYYEQYF.

This clonotype was counted a few times. The chain is built from TRBV19 and TRBJ2-7; 7 nucleotides agree with TRBD2. The germline V gene has CDR1 LNHDA and CDR2 SQIVND (reference sequence). Trimming took 4 bases from V and 3 from J; bases not matched to a gene: 6. The CDR3 spans 14 residues. The CDR3 loop is CASSKSGELYEQYF. The CDR3 nucleotides read TGTGCCAGTAGTAAGAGCGGGGAACTCTACGAGCAGTACTTC.

There are many counts of this clonotype. The chain employs TRBV6-4 and TRBJ2-1; tentatively, D is TRBD1 (5 bases). Germline V CDR1 and CDR2: MRHNA, SNTAGT. This CDR3 comprises 16 residues. Deletions cut 4 bases from V and 5 bases from J, with 18 bases between. The CDR3 coding sequence is TGTGCCAGCAGTGCCCCTGTTGTACAGGCGGACAATGAGCAGTTCTTC. This sequence encodes CASSAPVVQADNEQFF.

The V gene is TRBV29-1, the J gene TRBJ2-2; D could derive from TRBD1 or TRBD2 (7 bases each). The V end was cut by 5 bases, the J end by 2 bases, with 15 bases between. CDR1 and CDR2 from the germline V gene are SQVTM and ANQGSEA. There are 15 residues in the CDR3. The DNA for the CDR3 is TGCAGCGTTCAGGGGGAGGGGGACAACACCGGGGAGCTGTTTTTT. As protein: CSVQGEGDNTGELFF.

This clonotype has at least ten counts. The chain uses TRBV4-2 and TRBJ2-3; TRBD1 agrees at 7 bases. This CDR3 region has 17 residues. V trimming: 6 bases; J trimming: 4 bases; junction bases outside the gene matches: 16. Germline loops: CDR1 LGHNA, CDR2 YNFKEQ. Here the CDR3 DNA reads TGTGCCAGCAGGCCCAGTGCCGGGGACAGTAGGGCAGATACGCAGTATTTT. Translating gives CASRPSAGDSRADTQYF.

This clonotype has at least ten counts. The chain uses TRBV5-5 and TRBJ1-1; D might be TRBD1 (5 bases). Germline V gene sequence: CDR1 SGHKS, CDR2 YYEKEE (reference sequence). Trimming took off 3 bases at V and 0 bases at J, with 9 bases between the two ends. CDR3 length equals 14 residues. CDR3 residues: CASSYGTVNTEAFF. CDR3 coding DNA: TGTGCCAGCAGCTACGGGACGGTGAACACTGAAGCTTTCTTT.

The table lists this clonotype with many counts. The chain links TRBV20-1 to TRBJ1-6; weak D call: TRBD1 (6 bases). The CDR3 loop spans 14 amino acids. The germline CDR1 and CDR2 sequences are DFQATT and SNEGSKA (reference sequence). Trimming cost V 5 bases and J 8 bases, with 16 bases left between them. The CDR3 DNA follows: TGCAGTGCTCCAACCGGGGGGGCTGATTCACCCCTCCACTTT. Its protein is CSAPTGGADSPLHF.

The chain couples TRBV15 to TRBJ2-7; D assignment may be TRBD1 or TRBD2 (5 bases each). The CDR3 extends over 14 amino acids. Trimming shortened V by 0 bases and J by 5 bases, and 11 bases separated the two germline ends. Germline loops: CDR1 LNHNV, CDR2 YYDKDF (reference sequence). The CDR3 nucleotides read TGTGCCACCAGCAGAGATCAGGGAGCTGACGAGCAGTACTTC. The encoded protein is CATSRDQGADEQYF.

This clonotype showed up many times. The chain recombines TRBV20-1 with TRBJ1-4, with 10 bases fitting TRBD1. Germline V gene sequence: CDR1 DFQATT, CDR2 SNEGSKA (reference sequence). Trimming at V came to 5 bases and at J to 0 bases, leaving 3 bases not matched to a gene. This CDR3 comprises 15 residues. The CDR3 nucleotides are TGCAGTGCTCTCGGACAGGGGGCAACTAATGAAAAACTGTTTTTT. Its translation is CSALGQGATNEKLFF.

This clonotype was recorded many times. The rearrangement links TRBV27 to TRBJ2-2, with 11 bases that match TRBD1. The CDR3 is 17 residues long. Germline loops: CDR1 MNHEY, CDR2 SMNVEV (reference sequence). V lost 4 bases and J lost 7; bases outside the gene matches: 11. CDR3 DNA sequence: TGTGCCAGCAGTTCCTACCTGGACAGGGGGCACTTCGGGGAGCTGTTTTTT. Translated, it gives CASSSYLDRGHFGELFF.

In this sample, this clonotype turned up many times. V gene TRBV4-3 combines with J gene TRBJ2-2; the D is unclear. Germline V gene lookup returns CDR1 LGHNA and CDR2 YSLEER. CDR3 length: 14 amino acids. V shed 1 base and J shed 1 base, with 4 bases lying between them. The CDR3 sequence is CASSQAGNTGELFF. The CDR3 DNA reads TGCGCCAGCAGCCAAGCAGGGAACACCGGGGAGCTGTTTTTT.

This clonotype was observed at least ten times. This chain connects TRBV15 to TRBJ2-7; 7 nucleotides align to TRBD1. V was pared by 0 bases and J by 5 bases, with 7 bases of the junction left unmatched. The CDR3 runs 15 residues. The germline V gene encodes CDR1 LNHNV and CDR2 YYDKDF (reference sequence). The CDR3: CATSRDRHRGHEQYF. In nucleotides, the CDR3 is TGTGCCACCAGCAGAGATCGTCACAGGGGCCACGAGCAGTACTTC.

The chain carries TRBV2 and TRBJ2-1; 7 nucleotides line up with TRBD2. The CDR3 length is 14 residues. CDR1 SNHLY and CDR2 FYNNEI come from the germline V gene. V shed 6 bases and J 9 bases; nucleotides not matched to a gene: 11. The CDR3 is CASRREGRGSEQFF. The DNA of the CDR3 is TGTGCCAGCAGAAGGGAGGGCCGGGGGAGTGAGCAGTTCTTC.

The J gene is TRBJ2-7, the V gene TRBV12-3 or TRBV12-4; 8 nucleotides align to TRBD2. J was trimmed by 2 bases and V by 6 bases; bases with no gene match: 6. The CDR3 has 14 residues. DNA of the CDR3: TGTGCCAGCAGGCCCGGTAGCGGGGCCTACGAGCAGTACTTC. This encodes CASRPGSGAYEQYF.

On this clonotype itself: A read error is possible here, since a much larger clone lies one base away. The rearrangement links TRBV29-1 to TRBJ2-5, with 7 nucleotides matching TRBD1. Germline values: CDR1 SQVTM, CDR2 ANQGSEA. The CDR3 has 12 residues. The CDR3 region is CSARDSRESQYF. CDR3 in DNA: TGCAGCGCCCGGGACAGTCGAGAGAGCCAGTACTTC.

The chain is built from TRBV5-1 and TRBJ1-1; D is unresolved. Germline-derived CDR1 and CDR2 are SGHRS and YFSETQ. Trimming pared 3 bases from V and 6 bases from J, leaving 18 bases between. The CDR3 extends over 15 amino acids. As DNA, the CDR3 is TGCGCCAGCAGCTCCACGTCCCATCCCCAGGCTGAAGCTTTCTTT. Translated, it gives CASSSTSHPQAEAFF.